This note documents a single T cell receptor (beta chain) sequence. The method was immunoSEQ multiplex PCR; TCRdb's version includes in-frame clones alone and lacks a portion of them. The repertoire holds tens of thousands of clones, with around nine tenths as singletons. This sample is drawn from a study of blood T cell repertoires in COVID-19. Overall study context: The analysed material was cDNA or gDNA that came from T cells, B-cell-depleted T cells, or PBMCs.

V was clipped by 6 bases and J by 5 bases; unmatched bases: 12. CDR3 length: 16 amino acids. Per the germline V gene, CDR1 is KGHDR and CDR2 is SFDVKD. This sequence was found in a man aged 55 to 70 with acute or convalescent COVID-19. This chain joins TRBV24-1 and TRBJ1-1, with TRBD1 identical over 9 bases. The sample comprised peripheral blood. CDR3 sequence reads: CATSQTGGGSFTEAFF. In DNA, the CDR3 is TGTGCCACCAGTCAAACAGGGGGCGGTTCCTTTACTGAAGCTTTCTTT.